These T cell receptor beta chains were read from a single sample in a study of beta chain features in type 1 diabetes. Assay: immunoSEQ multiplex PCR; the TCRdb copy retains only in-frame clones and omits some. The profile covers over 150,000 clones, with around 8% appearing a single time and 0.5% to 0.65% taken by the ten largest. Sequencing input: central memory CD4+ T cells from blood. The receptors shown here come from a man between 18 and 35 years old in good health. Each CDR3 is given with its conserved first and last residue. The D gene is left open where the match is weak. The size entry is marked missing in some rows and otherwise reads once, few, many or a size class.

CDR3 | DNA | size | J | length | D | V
CASSGAETGPDTQYF | TGTGCCAGCAGTGGGGCCGAGACCGGCCCAGATACGCAGTATTTT | NA | TRBJ2-3 | 15 | NA | TRBV28
CASRFRGGSYEQYF | TGTGCCAGCAGGTTTCGAGGAGGGTCCTACGAGCAGTACTTC | NA | TRBJ2-7 | 14 | NA | TRBV28
CASSRGTTEAFF | TGTGCCAGCAGCAGGGGGACCACTGAAGCTTTCTTT | NA | TRBJ1-1 | 12 | NA | TRBV7-9
CSAGTDNEQFF | TGCAGCGCTGGGACTGACAATGAGCAGTTCTTC | many | TRBJ2-1 | 11 | NA | TRBV29-1
CASSLLGGPGANVLTF | TGCGCCAGCAGCCTTTTAGGGGGTCCCGGGGCCAACGTCCTGACTTTC | many | TRBJ2-6 | 16 | NA | TRBV4-3
CASSVGLAGVHNEQFF | TGTGCCAGCAGCGTAGGGCTAGCGGGAGTGCACAATGAGCAGTTCTTC | NA | TRBJ2-1 | 16 | TRBD2 | TRBV9
CASSRRDGEQYF | TGTGCCAGCAGCCGCCGGGATGGAGAGCAGTACTTC | NA | TRBJ2-7 | 12 | NA | TRBV28
CASSLDSSNMGSQYF | TGCGCCAGCAGCCTCGACAGTTCAAATATGGGGTCGCAGTACTTC | NA | TRBJ2-5 | 15 | NA | TRBV4-3
CAWSTPGTGNAFF | TGTGCCTGGAGTACCCCCGGTACAGGGAACGCTTTCTTT | NA | TRBJ1-1 | 13 | NA | TRBV30
CASGDRTNTGELFF | TGTGCCAGCGGGGACAGGACGAACACCGGGGAGCTGTTTTTT | NA | TRBJ2-2 | 14 | TRBD1 | TRBV13
CASSKARDRDYEQYF | TGTGCCAGCAGCAAAGCCCGGGACAGGGACTACGAGCAGTACTTC | many | TRBJ2-7 | 15 | NA | TRBV21-1